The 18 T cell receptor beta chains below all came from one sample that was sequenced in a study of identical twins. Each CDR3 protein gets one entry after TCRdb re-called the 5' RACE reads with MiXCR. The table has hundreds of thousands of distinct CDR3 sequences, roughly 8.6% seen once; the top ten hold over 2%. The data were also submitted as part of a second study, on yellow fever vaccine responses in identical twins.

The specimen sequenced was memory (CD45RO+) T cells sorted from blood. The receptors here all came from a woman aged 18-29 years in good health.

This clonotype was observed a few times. The CDR3 DNA is TGTGCCATCAGTGAGTTGTATGGGGGCGTTGAAAAACTGTTTTTT. Amino acids: CAISELYGGVEKLFF. J is TRBJ1-4 and V is TRBV10-3, with D perhaps TRBD1 (6 bases). This CDR3 has 15 amino acids. V was clipped by 1 base and J by 7 bases, with 13 bases between them. CDR1 and CDR2 from the germline V gene are ENHRY and SYGVKD.

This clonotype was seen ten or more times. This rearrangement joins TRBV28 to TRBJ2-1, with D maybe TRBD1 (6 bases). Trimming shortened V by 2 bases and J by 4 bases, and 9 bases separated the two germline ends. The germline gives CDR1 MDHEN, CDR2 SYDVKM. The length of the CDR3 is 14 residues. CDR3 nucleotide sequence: TGTGCCAGCAGTTTAAAACAGGGTTACAATGAGCAGTTCTTC. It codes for CASSLKQGYNEQFF.

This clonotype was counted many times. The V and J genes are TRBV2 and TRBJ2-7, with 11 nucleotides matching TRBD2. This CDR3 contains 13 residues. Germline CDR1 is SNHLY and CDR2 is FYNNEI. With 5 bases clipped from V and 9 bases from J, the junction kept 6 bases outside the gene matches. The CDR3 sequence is CASSTSGSNAQYF. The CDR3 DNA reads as TGTGCCAGCAGTACTAGCGGGAGTAACGCGCAGTACTTC.

CDR3 loop: CASNTREGDTEAFF. DNA for the CDR3: TGTGCCAGCAACACACGAGAGGGAGACACTGAAGCTTTCTTT. This sequence joins TRBV12-3 or TRBV12-4 and TRBJ1-1; D unclear. This CDR3 has 14 amino acids. V lost 7 bases to trimming and J lost 3 bases, with 15 bases between them.

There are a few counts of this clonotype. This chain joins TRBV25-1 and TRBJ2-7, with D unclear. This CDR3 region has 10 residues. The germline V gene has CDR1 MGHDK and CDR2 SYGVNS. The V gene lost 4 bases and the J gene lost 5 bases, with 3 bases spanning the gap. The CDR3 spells CASSANEQYF. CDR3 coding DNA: TGTGCCAGCAGTGCCAACGAGCAGTACTTC.

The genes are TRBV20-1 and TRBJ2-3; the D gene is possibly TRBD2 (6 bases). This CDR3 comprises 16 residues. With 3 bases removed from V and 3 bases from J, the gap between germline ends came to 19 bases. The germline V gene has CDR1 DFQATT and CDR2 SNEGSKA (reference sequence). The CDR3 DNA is TGCAGTGCTAGTTTTCGGGGGAGGTTTAGGACAGATACGCAGTATTTT. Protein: CSASFRGRFRTDTQYF.

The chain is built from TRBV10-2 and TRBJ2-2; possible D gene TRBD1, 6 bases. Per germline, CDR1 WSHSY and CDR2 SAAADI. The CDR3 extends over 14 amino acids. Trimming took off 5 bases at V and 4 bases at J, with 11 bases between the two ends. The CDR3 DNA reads TGCGCCAGCAGTCAGAGGGGGAGCACCGGGGAGCTGTTTTTT. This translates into CASSQRGSTGELFF.

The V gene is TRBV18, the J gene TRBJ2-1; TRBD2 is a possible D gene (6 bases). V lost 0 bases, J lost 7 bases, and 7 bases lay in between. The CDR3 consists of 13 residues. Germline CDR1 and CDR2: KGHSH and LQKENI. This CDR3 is CASSPPGLNEQFF. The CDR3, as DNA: TGTGCCAGCTCACCACCCGGACTAAATGAGCAGTTCTTC.

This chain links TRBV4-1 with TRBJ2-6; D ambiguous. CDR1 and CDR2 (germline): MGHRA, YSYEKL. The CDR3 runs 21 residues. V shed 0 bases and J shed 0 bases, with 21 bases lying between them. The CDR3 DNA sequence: TGCGCCAGCAGCCAAGATGCCCTTGCGTCGTCCAGCCTCTCTGGGGCCAACGTCCTGACTTTC. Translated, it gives CASSQDALASSSLSGANVLTF.

The CDR3 region is CASSPGTPALETQYF. In nucleotides, the CDR3 is TGTGCCAGCAGCCCCGGGACTCCAGCCCTGGAGACCCAGTACTTC. The chain employs TRBV3-1 and TRBJ2-5, with D possibly TRBD2 on 6 matching bases. V gave up 4 bases and J gave up 5 bases, with 17 bases separating them. Germline loops: CDR1 LGHDT, CDR2 YNNKEL (reference sequence). The CDR3 runs 15 residues.

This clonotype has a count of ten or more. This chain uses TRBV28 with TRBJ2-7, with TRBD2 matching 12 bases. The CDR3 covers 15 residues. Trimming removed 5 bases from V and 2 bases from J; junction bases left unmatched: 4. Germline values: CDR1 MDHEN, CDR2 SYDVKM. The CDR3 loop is CASSKGLAGTYEQYF. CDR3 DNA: TGTGCCAGCAGTAAAGGACTAGCGGGGACCTACGAGCAGTACTTC.

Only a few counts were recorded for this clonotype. The CDR3 here is CASSRIGRTSTDTQYF. DNA for the CDR3: TGTGCCAGCAGCCGGATCGGACGCACTAGCACAGATACGCAGTATTTT. V gene TRBV14 combines with J gene TRBJ2-3; no clear D gene. Trimming pared 4 bases from V and 0 bases from J, leaving 14 bases between. This CDR3 spans 16 amino acids. Per germline, CDR1 SGHDN and CDR2 FVKESK.

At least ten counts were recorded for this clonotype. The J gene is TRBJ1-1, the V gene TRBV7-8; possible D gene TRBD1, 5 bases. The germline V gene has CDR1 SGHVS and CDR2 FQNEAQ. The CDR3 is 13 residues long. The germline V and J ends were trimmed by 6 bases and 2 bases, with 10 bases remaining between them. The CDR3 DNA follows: TGTGCCAGCAGGGTACAGGTTAACACTGAAGCTTTCTTT. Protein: CASRVQVNTEAFF.

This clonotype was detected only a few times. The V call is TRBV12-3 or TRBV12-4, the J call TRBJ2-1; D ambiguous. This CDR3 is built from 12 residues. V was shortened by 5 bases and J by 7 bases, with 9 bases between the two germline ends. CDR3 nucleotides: TGTGCCAGCAGTCGACACCAAAATGAGCAGTTCTTC. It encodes CASSRHQNEQFF.

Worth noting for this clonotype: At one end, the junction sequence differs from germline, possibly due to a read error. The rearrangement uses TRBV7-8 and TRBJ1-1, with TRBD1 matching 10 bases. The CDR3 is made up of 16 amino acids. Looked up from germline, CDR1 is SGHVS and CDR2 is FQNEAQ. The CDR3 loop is CASSLGQGALKTEAFF. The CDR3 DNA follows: TGTGCCAGCAGCTTAGGACAGGGGGCGTTGAAAACTGAAGCTTTCTTT.

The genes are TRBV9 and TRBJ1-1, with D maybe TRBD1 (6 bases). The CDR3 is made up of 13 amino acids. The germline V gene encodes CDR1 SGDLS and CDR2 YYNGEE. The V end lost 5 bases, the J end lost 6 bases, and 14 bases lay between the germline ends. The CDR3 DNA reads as TGTGCCAGCAGTCAGGGGCGGGGTGCTGAAGCTTTCTTT. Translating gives CASSQGRGAEAFF. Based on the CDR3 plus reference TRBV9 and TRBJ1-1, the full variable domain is DSGVTQTPKHLITATGQRVTLRCSPRSGDLSVYWYQQSLDQGLQFLIQYYNGEERAKGNILERFSAQQFPDLHSELNLSSLELGDSALYFCASSQGRGAEAFFGQGTRLTVV.

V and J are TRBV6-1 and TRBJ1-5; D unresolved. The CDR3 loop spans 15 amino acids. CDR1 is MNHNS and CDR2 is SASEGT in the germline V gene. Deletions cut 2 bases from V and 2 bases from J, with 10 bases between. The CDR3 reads CASSESSWGNQPQHF. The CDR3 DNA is TGTGCCAGCAGTGAATCGTCGTGGGGCAATCAGCCCCAGCATTTT.

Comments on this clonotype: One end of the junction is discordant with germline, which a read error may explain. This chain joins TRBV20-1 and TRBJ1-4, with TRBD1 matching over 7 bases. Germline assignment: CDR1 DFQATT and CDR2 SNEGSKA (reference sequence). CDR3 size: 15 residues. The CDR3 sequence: CSARAPGGSNEKLFF. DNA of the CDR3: TGCAGTGCTAGAGCCCCAGGGGGATCTAACGAAAAACTGTTTTTT.